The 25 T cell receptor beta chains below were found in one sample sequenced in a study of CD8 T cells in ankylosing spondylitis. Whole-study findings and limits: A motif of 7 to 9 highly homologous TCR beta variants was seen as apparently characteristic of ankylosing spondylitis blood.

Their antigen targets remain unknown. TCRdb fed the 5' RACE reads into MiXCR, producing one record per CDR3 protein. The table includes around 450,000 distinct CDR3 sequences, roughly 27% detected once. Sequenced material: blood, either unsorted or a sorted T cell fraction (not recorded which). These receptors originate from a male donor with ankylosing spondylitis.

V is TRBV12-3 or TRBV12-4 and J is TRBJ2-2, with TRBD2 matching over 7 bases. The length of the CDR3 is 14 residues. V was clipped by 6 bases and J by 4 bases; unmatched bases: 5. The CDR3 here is CASRGGGTTGELFF. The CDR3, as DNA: TGTGCCAGCAGGGGGGGAGGGACCACCGGGGAGCTGTTTTTT.

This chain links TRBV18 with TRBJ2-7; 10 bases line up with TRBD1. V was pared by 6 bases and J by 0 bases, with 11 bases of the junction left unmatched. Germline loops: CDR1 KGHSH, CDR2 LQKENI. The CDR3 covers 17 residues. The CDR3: CASSHGEGQGSSYEQYF. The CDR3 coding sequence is TGTGCCAGCTCCCATGGAGAGGGACAGGGGTCCTCCTACGAGCAGTACTTC.

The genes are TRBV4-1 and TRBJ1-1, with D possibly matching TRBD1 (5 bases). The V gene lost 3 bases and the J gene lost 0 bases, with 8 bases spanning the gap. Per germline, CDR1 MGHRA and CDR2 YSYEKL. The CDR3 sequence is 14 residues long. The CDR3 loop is CASSQPGMNTEAFF. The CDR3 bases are TGCGCCAGCAGCCAGCCAGGGATGAACACTGAAGCTTTCTTT.

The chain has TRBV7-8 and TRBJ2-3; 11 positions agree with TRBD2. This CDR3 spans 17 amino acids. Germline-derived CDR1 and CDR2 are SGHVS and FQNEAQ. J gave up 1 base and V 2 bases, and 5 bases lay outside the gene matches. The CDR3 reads CASSLLAGGTGTDTQYF. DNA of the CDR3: TGTGCCAGCAGCTTACTAGCGGGAGGAACTGGCACAGATACGCAGTATTTT.

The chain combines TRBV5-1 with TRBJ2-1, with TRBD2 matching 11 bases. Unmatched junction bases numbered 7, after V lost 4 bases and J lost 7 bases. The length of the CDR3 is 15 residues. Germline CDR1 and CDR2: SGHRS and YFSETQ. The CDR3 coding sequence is TGCGCCAGCAGCCCGCTGCTAGCGGGAGGAAATGAGCAGTTCTTC. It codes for CASSPLLAGGNEQFF.

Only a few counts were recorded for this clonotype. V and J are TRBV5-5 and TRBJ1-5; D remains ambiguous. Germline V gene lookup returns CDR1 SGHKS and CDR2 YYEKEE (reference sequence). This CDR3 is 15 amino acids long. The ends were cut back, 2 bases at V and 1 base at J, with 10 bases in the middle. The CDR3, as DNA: TGTGCCAGCAGCTTTCTACCCGGGAGCAATCAGCCCCAGCATTTT. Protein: CASSFLPGSNQPQHF.

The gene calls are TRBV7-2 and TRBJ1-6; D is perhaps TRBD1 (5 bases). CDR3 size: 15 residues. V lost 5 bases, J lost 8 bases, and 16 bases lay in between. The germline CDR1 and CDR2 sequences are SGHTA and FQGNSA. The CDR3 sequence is CASSPGRGNDSPLHF. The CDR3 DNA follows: TGTGCCAGCAGCCCCGGACGGGGGAACGATTCACCCCTCCACTTT.

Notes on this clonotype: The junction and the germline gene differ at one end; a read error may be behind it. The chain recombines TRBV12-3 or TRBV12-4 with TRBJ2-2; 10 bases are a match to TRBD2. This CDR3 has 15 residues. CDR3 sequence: CASTLAGGGTGELFF. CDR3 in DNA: TGTGCCAGCACTTTAGCGGGAGGAGGCACCGGGGAGCTGTTTTTT.

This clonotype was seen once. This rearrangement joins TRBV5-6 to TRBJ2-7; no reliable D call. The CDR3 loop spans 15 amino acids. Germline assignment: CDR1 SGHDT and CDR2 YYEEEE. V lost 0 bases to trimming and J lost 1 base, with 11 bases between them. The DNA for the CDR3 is TGTGCCAGCAGCTTGGTGGGGTCCAGGTCCTACGAGCAGTACGTC. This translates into CASSLVGSRSYEQYV.

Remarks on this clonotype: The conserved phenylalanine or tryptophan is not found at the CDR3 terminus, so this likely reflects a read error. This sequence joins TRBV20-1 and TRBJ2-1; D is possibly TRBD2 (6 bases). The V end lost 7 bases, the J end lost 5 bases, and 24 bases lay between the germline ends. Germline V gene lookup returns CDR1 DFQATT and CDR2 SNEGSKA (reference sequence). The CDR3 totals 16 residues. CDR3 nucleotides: TGCAGTGGAATTGGGTTCCGACTAGAAACTAACAATGAGCAGTTCGTC. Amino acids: CSGIGFRLETNNEQFV.

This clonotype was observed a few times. The DNA for the CDR3 is TGCGCCAGCAGTGAGTCACAGGGGACCTACGAGCAGTACGTC. Protein: CASSESQGTYEQYV. V and J are TRBV10-2 and TRBJ2-7; 7 bases align to TRBD1. This CDR3 region has 14 residues. CDR1 is WSHSY, CDR2 SAAADI, per germline. V dropped 0 bases and J dropped 2; count of bases not matched to a gene: 1.

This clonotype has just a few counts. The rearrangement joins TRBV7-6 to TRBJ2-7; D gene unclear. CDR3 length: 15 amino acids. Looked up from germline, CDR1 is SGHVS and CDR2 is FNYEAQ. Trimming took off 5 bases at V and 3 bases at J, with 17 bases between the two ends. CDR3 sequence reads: CASSLRPVQYYEQYF. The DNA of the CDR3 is TGTGCCAGCAGCCTAAGACCGGTCCAATACTACGAGCAGTACTTC.

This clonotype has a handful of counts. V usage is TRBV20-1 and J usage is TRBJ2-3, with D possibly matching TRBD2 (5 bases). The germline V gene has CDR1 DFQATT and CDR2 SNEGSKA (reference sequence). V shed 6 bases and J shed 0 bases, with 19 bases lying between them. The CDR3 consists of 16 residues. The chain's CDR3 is CSAPPLGVTSTDTQYF. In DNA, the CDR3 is TGCAGTGCCCCACCACTAGGAGTAACTAGCACAGATACGCAGTATTTT.

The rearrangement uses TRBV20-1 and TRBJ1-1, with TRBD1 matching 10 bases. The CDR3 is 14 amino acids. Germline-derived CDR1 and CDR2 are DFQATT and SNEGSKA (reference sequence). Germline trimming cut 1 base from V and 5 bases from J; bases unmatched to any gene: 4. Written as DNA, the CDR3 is TGCAGTGCTAGAGGGGGACAGGGGAGAACTGAAGCTTTCTTT. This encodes CSARGGQGRTEAFF.

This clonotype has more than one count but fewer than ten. The CDR3 loop reads CSAGTGVDQPQHF. CDR3 sequence (DNA): TGCAGTGCCGGGACAGGGGTGGATCAGCCCCAGCATTTT. The V and J genes are TRBV20-1 and TRBJ1-5; 10 positions agree with TRBD1. The V gene end was trimmed by 6 bases and the J gene end by 5 bases; junction bases not matched to a gene: 4. The CDR3 is made up of 13 amino acids. Germline V gene lookup returns CDR1 DFQATT and CDR2 SNEGSKA (reference sequence).

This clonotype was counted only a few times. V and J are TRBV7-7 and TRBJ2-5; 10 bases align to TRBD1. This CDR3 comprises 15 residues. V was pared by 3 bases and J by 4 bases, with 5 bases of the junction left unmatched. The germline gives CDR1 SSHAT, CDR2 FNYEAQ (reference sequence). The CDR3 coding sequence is TGTGCCAGCAGCTTTGCCGGGACAGGGGTAGAGACCCAGTACTTC. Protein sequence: CASSFAGTGVETQYF.

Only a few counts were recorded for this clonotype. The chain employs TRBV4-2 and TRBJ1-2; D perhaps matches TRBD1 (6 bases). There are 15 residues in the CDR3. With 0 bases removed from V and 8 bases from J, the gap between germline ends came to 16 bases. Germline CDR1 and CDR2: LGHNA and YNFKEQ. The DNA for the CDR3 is TGTGCCAGCAGCCAAGAAGGCGCAGGGGTTGACGGCTACACCTTC. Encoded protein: CASSQEGAGVDGYTF.

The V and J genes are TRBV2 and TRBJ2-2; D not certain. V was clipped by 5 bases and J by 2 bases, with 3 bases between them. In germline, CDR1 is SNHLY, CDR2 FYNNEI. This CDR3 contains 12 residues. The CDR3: CASSINTGELFF. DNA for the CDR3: TGTGCCAGCAGTATAAACACCGGGGAGCTGTTTTTT. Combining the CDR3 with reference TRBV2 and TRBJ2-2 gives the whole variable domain EPEVTQTPSHQVTQMGQEVILRCVPISNHLYFYWYRQILGQKVEFLVSFYNNEISEKSEIFDDQFSVERPDGSNFTLKIRSTKLEDSAMYFCASSINTGELFFGEGSRLTVL.

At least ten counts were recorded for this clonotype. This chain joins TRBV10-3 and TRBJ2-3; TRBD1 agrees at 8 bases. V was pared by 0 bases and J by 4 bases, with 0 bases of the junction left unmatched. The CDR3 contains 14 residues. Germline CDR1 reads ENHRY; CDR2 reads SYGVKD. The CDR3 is CAISESDRADTQYF. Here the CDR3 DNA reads TGTGCCATCAGTGAGTCGGACAGGGCAGATACGCAGTATTTT.

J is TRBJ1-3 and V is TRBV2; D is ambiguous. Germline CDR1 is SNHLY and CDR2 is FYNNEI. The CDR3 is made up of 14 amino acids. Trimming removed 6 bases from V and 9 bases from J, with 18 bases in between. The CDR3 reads CASSLATSVGTIYF. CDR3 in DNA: TGTGCCAGCAGCTTAGCGACCTCGGTGGGCACCATATATTTT.

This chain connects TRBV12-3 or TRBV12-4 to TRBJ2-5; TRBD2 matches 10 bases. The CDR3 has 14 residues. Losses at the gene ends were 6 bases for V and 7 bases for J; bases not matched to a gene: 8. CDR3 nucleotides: TGTGCCAGCAGCCCCGGACTAGCGGTCGGGACCCAGTACTTC. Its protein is CASSPGLAVGTQYF.

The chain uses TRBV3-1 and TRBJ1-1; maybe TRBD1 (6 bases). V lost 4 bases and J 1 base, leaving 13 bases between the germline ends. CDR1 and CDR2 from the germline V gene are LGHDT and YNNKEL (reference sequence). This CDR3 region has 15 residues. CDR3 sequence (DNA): TGTGCCAGCAGCCGTCAGACAGGCTCGAACACTGAAGCTTTCTTT. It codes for CASSRQTGSNTEAFF.

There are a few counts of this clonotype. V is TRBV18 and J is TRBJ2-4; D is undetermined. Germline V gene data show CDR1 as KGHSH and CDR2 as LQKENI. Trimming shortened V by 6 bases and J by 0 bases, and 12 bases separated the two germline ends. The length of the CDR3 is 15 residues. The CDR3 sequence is CASSPVGRAKNIQYF. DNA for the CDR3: TGTGCCAGCTCTCCGGTAGGCAGAGCCAAAAACATTCAGTACTTC.

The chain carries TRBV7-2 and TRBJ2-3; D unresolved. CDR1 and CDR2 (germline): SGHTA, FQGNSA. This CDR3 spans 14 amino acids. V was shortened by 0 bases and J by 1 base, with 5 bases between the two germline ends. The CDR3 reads CASSLAVRTDTQYF. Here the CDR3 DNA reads TGTGCCAGCAGCTTAGCGGTCCGCACAGATACGCAGTATTTT.

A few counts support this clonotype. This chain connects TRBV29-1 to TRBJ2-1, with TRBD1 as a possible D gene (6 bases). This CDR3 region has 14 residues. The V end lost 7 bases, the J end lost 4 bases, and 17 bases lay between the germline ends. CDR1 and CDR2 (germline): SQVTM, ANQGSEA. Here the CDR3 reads CSAEGTTFYNEQFF. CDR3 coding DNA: TGCAGCGCAGAGGGGACAACCTTTTACAATGAGCAGTTCTTC.